The T cell receptor beta chain under discussion was sequenced for a study of T cells expressing NK-cell markers (dated by TCRdb to the early 2020s). About the study as a whole: Three sorted T-cell subsets (CD3+CD56+NKG2C+, CD3+CD56+NKG2C- and CD3+CD56-NKG2C+) from roughly eight donors had their TCR beta-chain repertoires profiled. Of the eight sequenced donors, seven were found to be HCMV-seropositive and one was found to be HCMV-seronegative. All eight donors whose samples were sequenced were randomly selected healthy volunteers, three of them men and five women. The libraries were sequenced on Illumina HiSeq 2000/2500, MiSeq or NextSeq, producing 2 x 150 bp reads. Overall study results and their limits: Those dominant clonotypes were again the most abundant among CD3+CD56-NKG2C+ cells in a few donors, at about 25-65%. For six donors, the dominant CD3+CD56+NKG2C+ clonotypes were among the top 10 CD8+ clonotypes and accounted for roughly 1.0-8% of CD8+ T cells. Whether the expanded NKG2C-expressing T cell clones were specific for HCMV antigens was left unclear.

Worth noting for this clonotype: Its specific antigen is unknown.

The sample was run on an Illumina HiSeq 2000. TCR beta cDNA libraries were made by 5'RACE template switching that added a universal primer site and unique molecular identifiers. cDNA synthesis was primed from the TCR beta constant segment, followed by two successive PCR amplification steps. The authors processed their data as follows. MIGEC was used to demultiplex reads and group reads by UMI, and MiTCR was used to assemble and quantify clonotypes. To exclude erroneous sequences, any TCR cDNA sequence not supported by at least two reads was discarded. Downstream repertoire analysis used the tcR package, and clonotypes were matched across fractions by CDR3 nucleotide sequence plus V segment. Antigen specificity was annotated against VDJdb with VDJmatch, allowing one amino acid substitution in CDR3. TCRdb reprocessed the reads and provides one entry for every CDR3 protein sequence; no DNA is given. TCRdb's processing, not the study's, gives the V and J calls here. The sample table on file contains 350,000 to 450,000 distinct CDR3 sequences. Together, the top ten hold about 5.2% of the sample.

As encoded in the germline V gene, CDR1 is KGHDR while CDR2 is SFDVKD. The cysteine opens and the phenylalanine closes a CDR3 of 13 amino acids. No DNA is recorded. HCMV serostatus was determined by detecting HCMV-specific IgG in serum with a commercial ELISA kit. Ficoll density gradient centrifugation was used to isolate peripheral blood mononuclear cells from blood. In this chain, TRBV24-1 is recombined with TRBJ2-7. This clonotype was sampled from a man aged 18-69 years in good health. The material sequenced was blood T cells: a sorted CD56 or NKG2C T cell subset, CD4+ or CD8+ T cells, or bulk PBMC T cells (not recorded which). CDR3 loop: CATSVPGSYEQYF.